This paragraph reports one TCR beta chain. The data are from a study of blood T cells in healthy people across ages. Individuals who donated were healthy Caucasians from Russia aged about 6 to 95. The authors drew about 10 milliliters of peripheral blood from each donor. The CDR3 has 14 amino acids. Germline V gene lookup returns CDR1 MNHEY and CDR2 SMNVEV (reference sequence). V was clipped by 6 bases and J by 3 bases; unmatched bases: 2. Through a sample-barcoded 5' primer and a J-beta primer mix, a second PCR was run for roughly 6 to 12 cycles. One entry per CDR3 protein, called by TCRdb with MiXCR from the 5' RACE reads. This table holds about 670,000 distinct CDR3 sequences, roughly 41% found once.

Sequenced sample: blood. The TCR comes from a man older than 75 in good health. V gene TRBV27 combines with J gene TRBJ2-2; 9 positions agree with TRBD1. CDR3 sequence reads: CASRWTGDTGELFF. The CDR3 DNA sequence: TGTGCCAGCAGATGGACAGGGGACACCGGGGAGCTGTTTTTT.